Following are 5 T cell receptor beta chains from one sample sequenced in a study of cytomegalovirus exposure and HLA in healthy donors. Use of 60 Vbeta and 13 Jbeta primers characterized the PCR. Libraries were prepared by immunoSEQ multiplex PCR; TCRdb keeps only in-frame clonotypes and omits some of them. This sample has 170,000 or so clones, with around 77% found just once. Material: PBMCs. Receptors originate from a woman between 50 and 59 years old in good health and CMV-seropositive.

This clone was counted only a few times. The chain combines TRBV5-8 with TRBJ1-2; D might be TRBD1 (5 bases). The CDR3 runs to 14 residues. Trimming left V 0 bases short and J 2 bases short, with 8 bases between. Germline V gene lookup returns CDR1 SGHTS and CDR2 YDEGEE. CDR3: CASSLVPGNYGYTF. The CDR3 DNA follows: TGTGCCAGCAGCTTGGTTCCAGGGAACTATGGCTACACCTTC.

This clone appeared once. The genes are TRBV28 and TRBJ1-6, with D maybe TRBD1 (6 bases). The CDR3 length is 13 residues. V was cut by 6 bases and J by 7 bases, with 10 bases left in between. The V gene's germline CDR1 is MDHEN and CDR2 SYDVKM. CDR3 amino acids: CASSRTVNSPLHF. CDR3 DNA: TGTGCCAGCAGCAGGACAGTGAATTCACCCCTCCACTTT.

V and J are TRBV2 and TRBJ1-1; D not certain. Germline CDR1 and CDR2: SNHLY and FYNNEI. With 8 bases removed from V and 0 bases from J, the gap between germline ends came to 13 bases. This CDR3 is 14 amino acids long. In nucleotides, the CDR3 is TGTGCCAGCTTCAGAGGCAGTATGAACACTGAAGCTTTCTTT. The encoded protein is CASFRGSMNTEAFF. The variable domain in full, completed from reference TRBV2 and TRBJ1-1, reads EPEVTQTPSHQVTQMGQEVILRCVPISNHLYFYWYRQILGQKVEFLVSFYNNEISEKSEIFDDQFSVERPDGSNFTLKIRSTKLEDSAMYFCASFRGSMNTEAFFGQGTRLTVV.

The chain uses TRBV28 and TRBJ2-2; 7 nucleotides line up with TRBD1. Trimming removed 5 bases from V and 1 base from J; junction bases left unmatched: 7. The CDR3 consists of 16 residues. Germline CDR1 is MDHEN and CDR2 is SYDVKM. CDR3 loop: CASSPRGTVNTGELFF. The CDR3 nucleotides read TGTGCCAGCAGTCCGAGGGGGACAGTGAACACCGGGGAGCTGTTTTTT.

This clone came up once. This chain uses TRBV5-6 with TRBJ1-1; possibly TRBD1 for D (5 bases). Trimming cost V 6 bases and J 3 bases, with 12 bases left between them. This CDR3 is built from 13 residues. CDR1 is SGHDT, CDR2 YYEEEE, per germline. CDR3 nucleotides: TGTGCCAGCATGGGGGGAATCTACACTGAAGCTTTCTTT. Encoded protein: CASMGGIYTEAFF.